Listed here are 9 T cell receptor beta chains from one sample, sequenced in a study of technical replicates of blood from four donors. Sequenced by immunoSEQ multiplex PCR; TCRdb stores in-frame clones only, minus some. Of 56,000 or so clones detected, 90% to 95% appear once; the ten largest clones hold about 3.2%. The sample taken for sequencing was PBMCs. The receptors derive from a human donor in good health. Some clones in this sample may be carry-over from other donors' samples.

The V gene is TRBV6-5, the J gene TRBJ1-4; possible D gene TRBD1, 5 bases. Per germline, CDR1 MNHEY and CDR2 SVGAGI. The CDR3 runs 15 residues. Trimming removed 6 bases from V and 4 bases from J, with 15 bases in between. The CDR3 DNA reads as TGTGCCAGCAGGTCACCGGGGGTTAATAATGAAAAACTGTTTTTT. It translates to CASRSPGVNNEKLFF.

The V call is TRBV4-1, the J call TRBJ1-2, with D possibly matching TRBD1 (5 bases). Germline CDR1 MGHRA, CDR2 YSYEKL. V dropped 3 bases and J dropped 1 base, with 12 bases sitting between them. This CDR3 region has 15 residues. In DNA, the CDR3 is TGCGCCAGCAGCCAGGCCACAGGATTTAACTATGGCTACACCTTC. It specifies CASSQATGFNYGYTF.

The DNA of the CDR3 is TGTGCCAGCAGTGCCAATAGCGGGGTTACCCGCGATGAGCAGTTCTTC. It yields the protein CASSANSGVTRDEQFF. The chain employs TRBV6-6 and TRBJ2-1; 8 bases map to TRBD2. The V gene end was trimmed by 5 bases and the J gene end by 8 bases; junction bases not matched to a gene: 14. The germline CDR1 and CDR2 sequences are MNHNY and SVGAGI (reference sequence). This CDR3 region has 16 residues.

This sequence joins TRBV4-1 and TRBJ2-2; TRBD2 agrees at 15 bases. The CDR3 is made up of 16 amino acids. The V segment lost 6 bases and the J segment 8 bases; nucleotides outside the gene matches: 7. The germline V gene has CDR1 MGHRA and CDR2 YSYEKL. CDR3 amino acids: CASSRNGLAGGGELFF. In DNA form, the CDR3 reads TGCGCCAGCAGTCGAAACGGACTAGCGGGAGGGGGGGAGCTGTTTTTT.

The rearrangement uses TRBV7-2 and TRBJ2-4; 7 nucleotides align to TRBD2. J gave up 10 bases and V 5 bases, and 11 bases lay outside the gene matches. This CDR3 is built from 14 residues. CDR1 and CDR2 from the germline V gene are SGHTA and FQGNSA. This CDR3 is CASSRGAIGGIQYF. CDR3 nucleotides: TGTGCCAGCAGCCGAGGGGCAATCGGGGGGATTCAGTACTTC.

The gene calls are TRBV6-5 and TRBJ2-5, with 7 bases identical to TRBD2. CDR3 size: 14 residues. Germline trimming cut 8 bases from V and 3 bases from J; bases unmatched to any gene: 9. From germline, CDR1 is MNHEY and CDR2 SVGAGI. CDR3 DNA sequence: TGTGCCAGCGGCGGGGGTAGCGGAAAAGAGACCCAGTACTTC. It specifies CASGGGSGKETQYF.

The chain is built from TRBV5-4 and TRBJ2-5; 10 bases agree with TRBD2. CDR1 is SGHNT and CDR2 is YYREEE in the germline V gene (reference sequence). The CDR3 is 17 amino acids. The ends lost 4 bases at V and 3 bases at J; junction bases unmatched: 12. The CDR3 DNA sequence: TGTGCCAGCAGCCTTGGTCCCAGCGGGGGGGCGGAAGAGACCCAGTACTTC. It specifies CASSLGPSGGAEETQYF.

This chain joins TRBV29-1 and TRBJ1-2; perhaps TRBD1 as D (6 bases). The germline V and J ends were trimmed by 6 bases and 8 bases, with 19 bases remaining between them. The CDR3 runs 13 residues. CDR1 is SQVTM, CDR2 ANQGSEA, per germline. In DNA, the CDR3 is TGCAGCGTAGAACGGACAGAGCTATTAGGCTACACCTTC. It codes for CSVERTELLGYTF.

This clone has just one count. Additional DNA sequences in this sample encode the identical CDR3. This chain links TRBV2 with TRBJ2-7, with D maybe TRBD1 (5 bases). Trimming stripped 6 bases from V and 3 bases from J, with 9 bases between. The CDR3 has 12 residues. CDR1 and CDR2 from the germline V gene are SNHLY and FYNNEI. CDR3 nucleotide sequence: TGTGCCAGCAGAGGAGACAGCTACGAGCAGTACTTC. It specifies CASRGDSYEQYF.